Below, 28 T cell receptor beta chains from the same sample are listed, as sequenced in a study of CD8 T cells in ankylosing spondylitis. One entry per CDR3 protein results from TCRdb running MiXCR on the 5' RACE reads. The sample lists about 240,000 distinct CDR3 sequences, roughly 10% occurring once. The sequenced sample consisted of blood, either unsorted or a sorted T cell fraction (not recorded which). The origin of the receptors is a male donor with ankylosing spondylitis or in good health (not recorded which).

The rearrangement links TRBV28 to TRBJ1-2; D unresolved. V was clipped by 6 bases and J by 1 base, with 3 bases between them. There are 11 residues in the CDR3. Germline V gives CDR1 MDHEN, CDR2 SYDVKM. In DNA, the CDR3 is TGTGCCAGCAGGTTTAACTATGGCTACACCTTC. It translates to CASRFNYGYTF.

This clonotype turned up a few times. The chain couples TRBV7-6 to TRBJ2-3, with 11 bases fitting TRBD2. Germline values: CDR1 SGHVS, CDR2 FNYEAQ. This CDR3 has 17 amino acids. Trimming at V came to 6 bases and at J to 1 base, leaving 9 bases not matched to a gene. In nucleotides, the CDR3 is TGTGCCAGCAGTGGGCTAGCGGGGGGAGAAGGCACAGATACGCAGTATTTT. Its translation is CASSGLAGGEGTDTQYF.

The rearrangement links TRBV5-5 to TRBJ2-2; 9 nucleotides match TRBD2. V lost 6 bases, J lost 4 bases, and 4 bases stayed unmatched. The germline V gene has CDR1 SGHKS and CDR2 YYEKEE (reference sequence). This CDR3 comprises 14 residues. CDR3 loop: CASTAGGITGELFF. The DNA of the CDR3 is TGTGCCAGCACGGCGGGAGGGATCACCGGGGAGCTGTTTTTT.

The CDR3 loop is CASSDDGGSINTDTQYF. The CDR3, as DNA: TGCGCCAGCAGCGACGACGGAGGATCTATTAACACAGATACGCAGTATTTT. The chain employs TRBV5-1 and TRBJ2-3; possibly TRBD2 for D (5 bases). V was clipped by 4 bases and J by 2 bases, with 20 bases between them. From germline, CDR1 is SGHRS and CDR2 YFSETQ. The length of the CDR3 is 17 residues.

This clonotype was recorded at least ten times. The CDR3 loop reads CASSPGEGQGFNQPQHF. In nucleotides, the CDR3 is TGTGCCAGCAGCCCCGGCGAGGGACAGGGCTTCAATCAGCCCCAGCATTTT. The chain combines TRBV7-9 with TRBJ1-5, with 9 nucleotides matching TRBD1. The junction had 11 bases not matched to a gene; V was cut back by 5 bases and J by 3 bases. Germline values: CDR1 SEHNR, CDR2 FQNEAQ (reference sequence). The CDR3 extends over 17 amino acids.

This clonotype was counted many times. This chain links TRBV12-3 or TRBV12-4 with TRBJ2-1; 7 bases match TRBD2. The CDR3 is 14 residues long. Trimming removed 5 bases from V and 6 bases from J; junction bases left unmatched: 7. In DNA form, the CDR3 reads TGTGCCAGCAGTCCTGGACTAGGGGTCAATGAGCAGTTCTTC. Encoded protein: CASSPGLGVNEQFF.

This clonotype was seen a few times. CDR3: CASSLPSAKTQYF. The CDR3, as DNA: TGTGCCAGCAGCTTACCCAGTGCAAAGACCCAGTACTTC. The chain couples TRBV7-2 to TRBJ2-5, with D uncertain. Trimming removed 2 bases from V and 6 bases from J, with 10 bases in between. The CDR3 is made up of 13 amino acids. Germline CDR1 SGHTA, CDR2 FQGNSA.

The chain uses TRBV3-1 and TRBJ2-1; D uncertain. In germline, CDR1 is LGHDT, CDR2 YNNKEL (reference sequence). The germline V and J ends were trimmed by 4 bases and 6 bases, with 7 bases remaining between them. This CDR3 contains 12 residues. CDR3 residues: CASSPASNEQFF. CDR3 nucleotides: TGTGCCAGCAGCCCCGCCTCCAATGAGCAGTTCTTC.

This clonotype was recorded at least ten times. The gene calls are TRBV12-3 or TRBV12-4 and TRBJ2-3, with 9 nucleotides matching TRBD2. Germline trimming cut 7 bases from V and 6 bases from J; bases unmatched to any gene: 5. The CDR3 has 13 residues. CDR3 in amino acids: CASIVAGVDTQYF. The CDR3 DNA follows: TGTGCCAGCATCGTAGCGGGAGTGGATACGCAGTATTTT.

This clonotype turned up a few times. V gene TRBV4-1 combines with J gene TRBJ1-1, with D uncertain. CDR1 is MGHRA, CDR2 YSYEKL, per germline. This CDR3 is 14 amino acids long. V lost 6 bases, J lost 0 bases, and 11 bases lay in between. CDR3 loop: CASRQFSMNTEAFF. In DNA, the CDR3 is TGCGCCAGCAGACAGTTTTCAATGAACACTGAAGCTTTCTTT.

In this sample, this clonotype turned up many times. The chain employs TRBV3-1 and TRBJ2-1; 10 bases are a match to TRBD2. Germline lookup yields CDR1 LGHDT and CDR2 YNNKEL (reference sequence). The CDR3 loop spans 18 amino acids. V lost 3 bases, J lost 0 bases, and 8 bases stayed unmatched. In DNA, the CDR3 is TGTGCCAGCAGCCAGGGAACTAGCGGGAAGAGCTCCTACAATGAGCAGTTCTTC. Amino acids: CASSQGTSGKSSYNEQFF.

This clonotype was recorded a few times. This rearrangement joins TRBV5-1 to TRBJ2-7, with 10 bases lining up with TRBD2. V lost 8 bases to trimming and J lost 0 bases; unmatched junction nucleotides: 14. Germline CDR1 and CDR2: SGHRS and YFSETQ. The CDR3 extends over 17 amino acids. This CDR3 reads CASSVTPLAGNSYEQYF. DNA for the CDR3: TGCGCCAGTTCCGTTACCCCACTAGCGGGGAACTCCTACGAGCAGTACTTC. Using reference TRBV5-1 and TRBJ2-7 for the parts outside the CDR3, the full variable domain is KAGVTQTPRYLIKTRGQQVTLSCSPISGHRSVSWYQQTPGQGLQFLFEYFSETQRNKGNFPGRFSGRQFSNSRSEMNVSTLELGDSALYLCASSVTPLAGNSYEQYFGPGTRLTVT.

The chain recombines TRBV7-2 with TRBJ2-2; TRBD1 matches 10 bases. This CDR3 is built from 13 residues. Germline V lookup: CDR1 SGHTA, CDR2 FQGNSA. V gave up 1 base and J gave up 13 bases; unmatched junction bases: 3. CDR3 in amino acids: CASSLDRDRGLFF. CDR3 DNA sequence: TGTGCCAGCAGCTTAGATCGGGACAGGGGGCTGTTTTTT.

This clonotype was detected ten times or more. A read error may produce the germline difference seen at one junction end. DNA for the CDR3: TGCAGTGCTATCAATCCGCCCCAGCATTTT. Residues: CSAINPPQHF. The rearrangement joins TRBV20-1 to TRBJ1-5, with D uncertain. Per germline, CDR1 DFQATT and CDR2 SNEGSKA (reference sequence). The CDR3 sequence is 10 residues long.

This clonotype was counted at least ten times. The chain links TRBV7-9 to TRBJ1-6; the D is unclear. Trimming pared 6 bases from V and 9 bases from J, leaving 9 bases between. The CDR3 runs 12 residues. Germline CDR1 SEHNR, CDR2 FQNEAQ (reference sequence). The chain's CDR3 is CASRSWSSPLHF. In nucleotides, the CDR3 is TGTGCCAGCAGGTCCTGGAGTTCACCCCTCCACTTT.

This clonotype was recorded many times. CDR3 bases: TGCAGTGTTTACGACAGAGCGAACACCGGGGAGCTGTTTTTT. This sequence encodes CSVYDRANTGELFF. The V call is TRBV20-1, the J call TRBJ2-2; D is perhaps TRBD1 (5 bases). Germline lookup yields CDR1 DFQATT and CDR2 SNEGSKA (reference sequence). The CDR3 has 14 residues. V dropped 7 bases and J dropped 0 bases, with 12 bases sitting between them.

In its sample, this clonotype was seen a few times. The V gene is TRBV3-1, the J gene TRBJ2-3; no definite D call. V dropped 4 bases and J dropped 6 bases, with 5 bases sitting between them. This CDR3 has 11 residues. Germline CDR1 and CDR2: LGHDT and YNNKEL (reference sequence). The CDR3 region is CASSRFDTQYF. DNA of the CDR3: TGTGCCAGCAGCCGATTCGATACGCAGTATTTT.

This clonotype was detected ten times or more. The V and J genes are TRBV6-4 and TRBJ2-5; the D is unclear. The CDR3 contains 13 residues. The V end was cut by 2 bases, the J end by 2 bases, with 6 bases between. Looked up from germline, CDR1 is MRHNA and CDR2 is SNTAGT. The CDR3 DNA sequence: TGTGCCAGCAGTGACGAGCAGCAAGAGACCCAGTACTTC. It specifies CASSDEQQETQYF.

The sample holds many counts of this clonotype. J is TRBJ1-2 and V is TRBV18; D not certain. Trimming took 6 bases from V and 0 from J, leaving 17 bases between them. The CDR3 has 16 amino acids. Germline V gene lookup returns CDR1 KGHSH and CDR2 LQKENI. CDR3 protein: CASSLGWQEANYGYTF. CDR3 DNA: TGTGCCAGCTCCCTCGGATGGCAGGAAGCTAACTATGGCTACACCTTC.

This clonotype was detected ten times or more. The chain carries TRBV29-1 and TRBJ1-5, with TRBD1 as a possible D gene (6 bases). Trimming cost V 4 bases and J 3 bases, with 10 bases left between them. The CDR3 has 13 amino acids. Looked up from germline, CDR1 is SQVTM and CDR2 is ANQGSEA. The CDR3 DNA is TGCAGCGTTGCGGGGGACACCAATCAGCCCCAGCATTTT. This encodes CSVAGDTNQPQHF.

The CDR3 DNA reads TGTGCCAGCAGCTTAAGGGGGCGAGCCGGGGAGCTGTTTTTT. As protein: CASSLRGRAGELFF. The rearrangement uses TRBV7-8 and TRBJ2-2; 7 bases line up with TRBD1. Trimming at V came to 2 bases and at J to 6 bases, leaving 3 bases not matched to a gene. CDR1 is SGHVS and CDR2 is FQNEAQ in the germline V gene. This CDR3 comprises 14 residues. Full variable domain (rest looked up from reference TRBV7-8 and TRBJ2-2): GAGVSQSPRYKVAKRGQDVALRCDPISGHVSLFWYQQALGQGPEFLTYFQNEAQLDKSGLPSDRFFAERPEGSVSTLKIQRTQQEDSAVYLCASSLRGRAGELFFGEGSRLTVL.

This clonotype was seen ten or more times. V usage is TRBV12-3 or TRBV12-4 and J usage is TRBJ2-1; TRBD1 matches at 8 bases. The V and J ends lost 3 bases and 3 bases, in that order; junction bases with no gene match: 7. This CDR3 is 16 amino acids long. The CDR3 DNA follows: TGTGCCAGCAGTTTCAGGGGGCCGGGGTTCTACAATGAGCAGTTCTTC. Translation: CASSFRGPGFYNEQFF.

This clonotype came up many times. The genes are TRBV7-8 and TRBJ1-1; D unresolved. The CDR3 has 15 residues. The germline gives CDR1 SGHVS, CDR2 FQNEAQ. V shed 5 bases and J shed 0 bases, with 13 bases lying between them. The CDR3 reads CASSAKLGMNTEAFF. DNA of the CDR3: TGTGCCAGCAGCGCGAAGCTGGGGATGAACACTGAAGCTTTCTTT.

In this sample, this clonotype turned up many times. The genes are TRBV9 and TRBJ1-2, with D tentatively TRBD1 (5 bases). Germline V gene data show CDR1 as SGDLS and CDR2 as YYNGEE. The CDR3 runs to 17 residues. V was trimmed by 2 bases and J by 2 bases, leaving 19 bases between them. CDR3 in amino acids: CASSVPSGGATNYGYTF. CDR3 DNA sequence: TGTGCCAGCAGCGTCCCTTCGGGAGGGGCGACGAACTATGGCTACACCTTC.

This clonotype was detected ten times or more. The chain has TRBV28 and TRBJ1-2; D perhaps matches TRBD1 (5 bases). Germline V gene lookup returns CDR1 MDHEN and CDR2 SYDVKM. Trimming took 6 bases from V and 4 from J, leaving 18 bases between them. The CDR3 runs 15 residues. The CDR3 region is CASSPTGPYLYGYTF. The CDR3 DNA is TGTGCCAGCAGCCCGACGGGGCCCTATCTCTATGGCTACACCTTC.

This clonotype was seen a few times. The chain employs TRBV20-1 and TRBJ2-3, with 11 bases matching TRBD2. The CDR3 is 14 residues long. From germline, CDR1 is DFQATT and CDR2 SNEGSKA (reference sequence). V shed 7 bases, J shed 1 base, and the junction held 4 bases outside the gene matches. The CDR3 coding sequence is TGCAGTGTTAAGGGACTAGCGGGCACAGATACGCAGTATTTT. Protein product: CSVKGLAGTDTQYF.

This clonotype was observed at least ten times. J is TRBJ2-3 and V is TRBV7-7, with 9 bases matching TRBD2. V dropped 5 bases and J dropped 4; count of bases not matched to a gene: 10. This CDR3 contains 16 residues. Germline CDR1 and CDR2: SSHAT and FNYEAQ (reference sequence). DNA of the CDR3: TGTGCCAGCAGCCCCCAGTTAGCGGGAGAGGCAGATACGCAGTATTTT. It encodes CASSPQLAGEADTQYF.

In its sample, this clonotype was seen a few times. V is TRBV11-3 and J is TRBJ2-7; 9 bases agree with TRBD1. This CDR3 region has 13 residues. Germline CDR1 SGHNT, CDR2 YENEEA. The J segment lost 4 bases and the V segment lost 9 bases, leaving 7 bases of the junction unmatched. The CDR3 loop is CASIPGTGYEQYF. CDR3 bases: TGTGCCAGTATACCCGGGACAGGGTACGAGCAGTACTTC. The full variable domain, in which reference TRBV11-3 and TRBJ2-7 provide the parts outside the CDR3, is EAGVVQSPRYKIIEKKQPVAFWCNPISGHNTLYWYLQNLGQGPELLIRYENEEAVDDSQLPKDRFSAERLKGVDSTLKIQPAELGDSAVYLCASIPGTGYEQYFGPGTRLTVT.